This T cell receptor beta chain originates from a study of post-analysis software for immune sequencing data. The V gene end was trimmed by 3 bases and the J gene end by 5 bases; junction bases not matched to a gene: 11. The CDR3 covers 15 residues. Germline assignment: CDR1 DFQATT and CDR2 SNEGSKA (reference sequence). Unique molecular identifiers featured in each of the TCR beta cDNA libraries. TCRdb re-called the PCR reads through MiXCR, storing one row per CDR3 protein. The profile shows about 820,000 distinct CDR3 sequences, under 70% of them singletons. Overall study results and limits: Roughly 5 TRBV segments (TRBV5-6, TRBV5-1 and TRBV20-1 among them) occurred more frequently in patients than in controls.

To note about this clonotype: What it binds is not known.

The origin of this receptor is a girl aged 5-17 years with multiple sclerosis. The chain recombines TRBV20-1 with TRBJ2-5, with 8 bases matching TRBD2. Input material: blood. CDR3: CSASRGGSREETQYF. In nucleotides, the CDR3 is TGCAGTGCTAGTCGGGGGGGCTCTAGGGAGGAGACCCAGTACTTC.